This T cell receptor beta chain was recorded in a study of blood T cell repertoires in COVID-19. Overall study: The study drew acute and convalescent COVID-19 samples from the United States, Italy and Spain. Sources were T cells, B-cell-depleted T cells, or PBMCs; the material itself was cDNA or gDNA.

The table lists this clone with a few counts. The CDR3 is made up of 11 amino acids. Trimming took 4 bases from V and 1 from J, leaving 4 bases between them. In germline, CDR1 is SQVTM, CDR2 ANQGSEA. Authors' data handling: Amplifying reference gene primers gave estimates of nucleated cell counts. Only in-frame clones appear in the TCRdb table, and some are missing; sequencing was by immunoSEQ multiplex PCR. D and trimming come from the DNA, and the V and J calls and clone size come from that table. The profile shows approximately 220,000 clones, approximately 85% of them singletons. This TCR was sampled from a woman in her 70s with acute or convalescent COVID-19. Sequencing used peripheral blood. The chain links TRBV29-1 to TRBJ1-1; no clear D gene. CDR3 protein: CSVVANTEAFF. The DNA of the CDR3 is TGCAGCGTTGTAGCGAACACTGAAGCTTTCTTT.